This passage covers 27 T cell receptor beta chains from one sample sequenced in a study of long-term antiretroviral therapy in people with HIV. Run at survey level, the immunoSEQ assay was version v3.0. Here immunoSEQ multiplex PCR was the method, and the copy in TCRdb shows in-frame clones only, minus some. The sample has tens of thousands of clones; approximately 80% are singletons. Source: unsorted PBMCs, taken 1.9 years after starting antiretroviral therapy. These receptors originate from a woman aged 50 to 65 with HIV.

The J gene is TRBJ1-1, the V gene TRBV5-1, with D tentatively TRBD1 (6 bases). Trimming pared 2 bases from V and 1 base from J, leaving 12 bases between. This CDR3 contains 15 residues. Per germline, CDR1 SGHRS and CDR2 YFSETQ. In nucleotides, the CDR3 is TGCGCCAGCAGCTTCATAGGGGGGGGGAACACTGAAGCTTTCTTT. This codes for CASSFIGGGNTEAFF.

This chain uses TRBV19 with TRBJ1-2, with TRBD1 as a possible D gene (6 bases). CDR3 length: 12 amino acids. V was trimmed by 10 bases and J by 5 bases, leaving 14 bases between them. Germline V CDR1 and CDR2: LNHDA, SQIVND (reference sequence). CDR3 amino acids: CATSGQGYGYTF. The DNA of the CDR3 is TGTGCCACCAGTGGCCAGGGGTATGGCTACACCTTC. Full variable domain (missing parts from reference TRBV19 and TRBJ1-2): DGGITQSPKYLFRKEGQNVTLSCEQNLNHDAMYWYRQDPGQGLRLIYYSQIVNDFQKGDIAEGYSVSREKKESFPLTVTSAQKNPTAFYLCATSGQGYGYTFGSGTRLTVV.

The chain carries TRBV6-5 and TRBJ2-1, with D tentatively TRBD2 (6 bases). CDR1 is MNHEY and CDR2 is SVGAGI in the germline V gene. V was cut by 8 bases and J by 9 bases, with 20 bases left in between. The CDR3 spans 14 residues. CDR3 nucleotides: TGTGCCAGCTGGCGGGGAGGTGTGCGTAGTGAGCAGTTCTTC. It codes for CASWRGGVRSEQFF.

V gene TRBV21-1 combines with J gene TRBJ1-5. TRBV21-1 corresponds to a pseudogene. The CDR3 extends over 11 amino acids. The CDR3 here is CASRGKEPQHF. The CDR3 DNA follows: TGTGCCAGCAGGGGGAAGGAGCCCCAGCATTTT.

The chain employs TRBV4-2 and TRBJ1-4; no clear D. CDR1 LGHNA and CDR2 YNFKEQ come from the germline V gene. V lost 1 base, J lost 2 bases, and 5 bases lay in between. The CDR3 contains 14 residues. For the CDR3, the DNA is TGTGCCAGCAGCCAAGGAGGCACTAATGAAAAACTGTTTTTT. Amino acids: CASSQGGTNEKLFF.

This chain uses TRBV2 with TRBJ2-5, with TRBD1 matching over 7 bases. The germline V gene has CDR1 SNHLY and CDR2 FYNNEI. This CDR3 has 13 amino acids. Losses at the gene ends were 5 bases for V and 4 bases for J; bases not matched to a gene: 4. The CDR3 is CASSPGQTETQYF. As DNA, the CDR3 is TGTGCCAGCAGTCCGGGACAGACAGAGACCCAGTACTTC.

The chain links TRBV11-1 to TRBJ2-1, with 8 bases aligning to TRBD2. Looked up from germline, CDR1 is SGHAT and CDR2 is FQDESV (reference sequence). V dropped 3 bases and J dropped 1; count of bases not matched to a gene: 5. The CDR3 has 16 amino acids. The CDR3 DNA reads as TGTGCCAGCAGCTTGAATGCGGGGGGATCCTACAATGAGCAGTTCTTC. Its protein is CASSLNAGGSYNEQFF.

This clone was recorded a few times. This chain links TRBV29-1 with TRBJ1-5, with TRBD1 matching 11 bases. The germline V gene has CDR1 SQVTM and CDR2 ANQGSEA. The CDR3 length is 15 residues. V shed 5 bases, J shed 6 bases, and the junction held 9 bases outside the gene matches. The CDR3 DNA reads TGCAGCGTTAGCCTGGGACAGGGGGTGAGTCAGCCCCAGCATTTT. It codes for CSVSLGQGVSQPQHF.

In this sample, this clone turned up once. The V gene is TRBV30, the J gene TRBJ1-6; the D gene is possibly TRBD1 (5 bases). Trimming stripped 3 bases from V and 0 bases from J, with 15 bases between. This CDR3 region has 17 residues. The germline gives CDR1 GTSNPN, CDR2 SVGIG (reference sequence). The CDR3 loop is CAWRAGQASSYNSPLHF. Written as DNA, the CDR3 is TGTGCCTGGAGAGCCGGACAAGCGAGCTCCTATAATTCACCCCTCCACTTT.

The rearrangement links TRBV30 to TRBJ2-1, with D tentatively TRBD2 (6 bases). Germline V lookup: CDR1 GTSNPN, CDR2 SVGIG (reference sequence). The V end lost 2 bases, the J end lost 9 bases, and 20 bases lay between the germline ends. The CDR3 is 15 residues long. Written as DNA, the CDR3 is TGTGCCTGGAGTTGGGGGGAAACTGATCCAGCTGAGCAGTTCTTC. Translating gives CAWSWGETDPAEQFF. Together with reference TRBV30 and TRBJ2-1, the CDR3 gives the full variable domain: SQTIHQWPATLVQPVGSPLSLECTVEGTSNPNLYWYRQAAGRGLQLLFYSVGIGQISSEVPQNLSASRPQDRQFILSSKKLLLSDSGFYLCAWSWGETDPAEQFFGPGTRLTVL.

This clone was detected only a few times. The chain links TRBV28 to TRBJ2-7; D unresolved. The CDR3 spans 11 residues. V was cut by 7 bases and J by 5 bases, with 9 bases left in between. The germline V gene has CDR1 MDHEN and CDR2 SYDVKM. The CDR3 here is CASTSVNEQYF. CDR3 DNA sequence: TGTGCCAGCACCTCAGTCAACGAGCAGTACTTC.

V usage is TRBV11-2 and J usage is TRBJ1-3; no definite D call. This CDR3 is built from 12 residues. The germline V gene has CDR1 SGHAT and CDR2 FQNNGV. Trimming pared 2 bases from V and 3 bases from J, leaving 2 bases between. The CDR3 region is CASSLIGNTIYF. CDR3 nucleotides: TGTGCCAGCAGCTTAATTGGAAACACCATATATTTT.

The chain recombines TRBV19 with TRBJ1-2, with D unresolved. The CDR3 length is 11 residues. Germline V CDR1 and CDR2: LNHDA, SQIVND (reference sequence). Trimming left V 5 bases short and J 8 bases short, with 9 bases between. Here the CDR3 reads CASSLGRGYTF. CDR3 in DNA: TGTGCCAGTAGTCTGGGGAGAGGCTACACCTTC.

This rearrangement joins TRBV7-2 to TRBJ2-1; D not certain. This CDR3 contains 12 residues. Per the germline V gene, CDR1 is SGHTA and CDR2 is FQGNSA. Trimming removed 1 base from V and 8 bases from J, with 6 bases in between. CDR3 protein: CASSLGWDEQFF. The CDR3 DNA reads TGTGCCAGCAGCTTAGGGTGGGATGAGCAGTTCTTC.

The chain couples TRBV6-5 to TRBJ1-5; D is unresolved. CDR1 MNHEY and CDR2 SVGAGI come from the germline V gene. Trimming shortened V by 6 bases and J by 2 bases, and 5 bases separated the two germline ends. The CDR3 totals 12 residues. The CDR3 loop is CASRTGNQPQHF. The CDR3 DNA reads TGTGCCAGCAGGACGGGCAATCAGCCCCAGCATTTT.

The chain recombines TRBV4-1 with TRBJ1-4; TRBD1 might be the D (5 bases). This CDR3 has 17 amino acids. V lost 1 base, J lost 7 bases, and 19 bases lay in between. CDR1 and CDR2 (germline): MGHRA, YSYEKL. The chain's CDR3 is CASSQVGLREMSEKLFF. CDR3 coding DNA: TGCGCCAGCAGCCAAGTTGGGCTCAGGGAGATGAGTGAAAAACTGTTTTTT.

The chain combines TRBV7-2 with TRBJ1-1, with 8 bases aligning to TRBD1. The CDR3 runs 15 residues. The V gene's germline CDR1 is SGHTA and CDR2 FQGNSA. Losses at the gene ends were 5 bases for V and 4 bases for J; bases not matched to a gene: 9. CDR3 in DNA: TGTGCCAGCAGCATCCCGACAGGGGTGGTCACTGAAGCTTTCTTT. Its translation: CASSIPTGVVTEAFF.

V usage is TRBV4-3 and J usage is TRBJ1-2, with D tentatively TRBD1 (5 bases). The CDR3 is made up of 16 amino acids. Trimming took 0 bases from V and 4 from J, leaving 15 bases between them. Germline lookup yields CDR1 LGHNA and CDR2 YSLEER. Here the CDR3 reads CASSQEGQEVIYGYTF. Here the CDR3 DNA reads TGCGCCAGCAGCCAAGAGGGGCAGGAGGTTATCTATGGCTACACCTTC.

The rearrangement links TRBV29-1 to TRBJ2-7; D unresolved. The CDR3 loop spans 11 amino acids. V lost 2 bases and J lost 4, with 6 bases in between. Looked up from germline, CDR1 is SQVTM and CDR2 is ANQGSEA. Here the CDR3 DNA reads TGCAGCGTTGAACTCGGTTACGAGCAGTACTTC. Translated, it gives CSVELGYEQYF.

The chain employs TRBV7-2 and TRBJ2-7; weak D call: TRBD1 (6 bases). In germline, CDR1 is SGHTA, CDR2 FQGNSA. The V end was cut by 4 bases, the J end by 7 bases, with 14 bases between. This CDR3 is built from 13 residues. Written as DNA, the CDR3 is TGTGCCAGCAGCTCCAGGATCCAGGGGGAGCAGTACTTC. This codes for CASSSRIQGEQYF.

The gene calls are TRBV28 and TRBJ1-4; TRBD1 might be the D (5 bases). The CDR3 has 14 residues. Trimming took off 3 bases at V and 6 bases at J, with 11 bases between the two ends. CDR1 is MDHEN, CDR2 SYDVKM, per germline. The CDR3, as DNA: TGTGCCAGCAGTTTGGCCGGAGGGGATGAAAAACTGTTTTTT. The encoded protein is CASSLAGGDEKLFF.

The chain combines TRBV27 with TRBJ1-2; a possible D gene is TRBD1 (6 bases). The CDR3 sequence is 12 residues long. V dropped 3 bases and J dropped 9 bases, with 11 bases sitting between them. Germline CDR1 is MNHEY and CDR2 is SMNVEV (reference sequence). CDR3 protein: CASSLLGGSYTF. In DNA form, the CDR3 reads TGTGCCAGCAGTTTGTTAGGGGGGAGCTACACCTTC.

The CDR3 sequence is CASSPVTGIYEQYF. CDR3 in DNA: TGTGCCAGCAGCCCCGTCACAGGGATCTACGAGCAGTACTTC. V and J are TRBV6-5 and TRBJ2-7, with D possibly being TRBD1 (6 bases). This CDR3 comprises 14 residues. CDR1 MNHEY and CDR2 SVGAGI come from the germline V gene. Trimming removed 6 bases at V and 3 bases at J, with 15 bases between.

The count of this clone is one. The rearrangement links TRBV19 to TRBJ2-5; possibly TRBD1 for D (6 bases). The germline V gene has CDR1 LNHDA and CDR2 SQIVND (reference sequence). Trimming cost V 7 bases and J 1 base, with 19 bases left between them. The CDR3 totals 16 residues. CDR3 sequence (DNA): TGTGCCAGTACCAACAACAACAGGGTCAGCCAAGAGACCCAGTACTTC. It is translated as CASTNNNRVSQETQYF. Supplemented by reference TRBV19 and TRBJ2-5, the full variable domain reads DGGITQSPKYLFRKEGQNVTLSCEQNLNHDAMYWYRQDPGQGLRLIYYSQIVNDFQKGDIAEGYSVSREKKESFPLTVTSAQKNPTAFYLCASTNNNRVSQETQYFGPGTRLLVL.

The chain employs TRBV7-3 and TRBJ2-1; 8 bases line up with TRBD2. There are 15 residues in the CDR3. Germline CDR1 reads SGHTA; CDR2 reads FQGTGA. The junction had 11 bases not matched to a gene; V was cut back by 5 bases and J by 8 bases. The CDR3 spells CASSADLGGGHEQFF. CDR3 DNA sequence: TGTGCCAGCAGCGCCGATCTCGGCGGGGGGCATGAGCAGTTCTTC. Combining the CDR3 with reference TRBV7-3 and TRBJ2-1 gives the whole variable domain GAGVSQTPSNKVTEKGKYVELRCDPISGHTALYWYRQSLGQGPEFLIYFQGTGAADDSGLPNDRFFAVRPEGSVSTLKIQRTERGDSAVYLCASSADLGGGHEQFFGPGTRLTVL.

The chain links TRBV6-5 to TRBJ1-2, with TRBD1 matching over 10 bases. Trimming at V came to 2 bases and at J to 8 bases, leaving 8 bases not matched to a gene. This CDR3 contains 15 residues. CDR1 is MNHEY, CDR2 SVGAGI, per germline. In DNA form, the CDR3 reads TGTGCCAGCAGTTACGGACAGGGGGGAGCCGGCGGCTACACCTTC. Translation: CASSYGQGGAGGYTF.

The chain carries TRBV2 and TRBJ1-2; no clear D gene. Deletions cut 2 bases from V and 2 bases from J, with 12 bases between. Germline CDR1 SNHLY, CDR2 FYNNEI. The CDR3 length is 15 residues. The CDR3 sequence: CASSEWASTNYGYTF. CDR3 in DNA: TGTGCCAGCAGTGAATGGGCCAGCACAAACTATGGCTACACCTTC.